This T cell receptor delta chain was identified in a study of Vδ1+ human thymocytes. Study-level results: Highly polyclonal TRG and TRD repertoires with Gaussian CDR3 length distributions appeared in thymus. Thymic delta-chain repertoires held 20% to 25% Vdelta2 sequences and few Vdelta3, despite high sort purity.

Only a few counts were recorded for this clone. Its antigen remains unknown. Alphabeta T cells were depleted, then CD3+ Vdelta1+ Vdelta2- thymocytes were FACS-sorted. The template was reverse-transcribed extracted RNA. CDR3 amplicons came from multiplex PCR with pooled V-gene forward and constant-region reverse primers. TCRdb used CATT to re-call clones from the multiplex PCR reads. This table holds roughly 55,000 delta-chain clones, approximately 16% found once. CDR3 length equals 23 residues. Trimming removed 0 bases from V and 4 bases from J; junction bases left unmatched: 21. CDR1 is TSWWSYY and CDR2 is QGS in the germline V gene.

Specimen: Vdelta1+ gamma-delta thymocytes from the thymus. Described subset: FACS-sorted CD3+ TCRalphabeta- TCRVdelta1+ TCRVdelta2- thymocytes. The source of this sequence is a boy under two years old who had congenital heart surgery. The chain carries TRDV1 and TRDJ2, with 12 bases aligning to TRDD3. In nucleotides, the CDR3 is TGTGCTCTTGGGGAACTAAGAGCTTCCTACTCCAACTGGGGGATACCCCAGACAGCACAACTCTTCTTT. Residues: CALGELRASYSNWGIPQTAQLFF.